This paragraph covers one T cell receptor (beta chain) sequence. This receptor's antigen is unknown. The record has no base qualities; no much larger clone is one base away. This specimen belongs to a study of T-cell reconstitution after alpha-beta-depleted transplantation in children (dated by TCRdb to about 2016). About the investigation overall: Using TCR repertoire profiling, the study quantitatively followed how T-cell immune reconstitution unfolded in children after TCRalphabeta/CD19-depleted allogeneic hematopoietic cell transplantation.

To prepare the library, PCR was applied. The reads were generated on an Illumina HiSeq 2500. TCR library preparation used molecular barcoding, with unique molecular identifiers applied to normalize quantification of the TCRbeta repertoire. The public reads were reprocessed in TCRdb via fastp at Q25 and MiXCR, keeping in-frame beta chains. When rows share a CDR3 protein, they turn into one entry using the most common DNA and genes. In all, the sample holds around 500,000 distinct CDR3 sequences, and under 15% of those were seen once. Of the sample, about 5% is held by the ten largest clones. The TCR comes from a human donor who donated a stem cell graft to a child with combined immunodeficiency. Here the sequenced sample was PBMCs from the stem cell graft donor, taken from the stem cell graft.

The CDR3 loop reads CASSSRDYTYEQYF. The base sequence is TGTGCCAGCAGCTCTCGCGACTACACCTACGAGCAGTACTTC. The sequence links TRBV7-9 to TRBJ2-7, and the D gene may be TRBD2, 5 bases matching. Relative to germline, V is 4 bases shorter and J is 2 bases shorter, with 12 bases between their ends. The germline V gene (reference sequence) provides CDR1 SEHNR and CDR2 FQNEAQ. From cysteine to phenylalanine, the CDR3 is 14 amino acids long. Just CDR3 DNA is preserved here, 42 bases in frame from base 1.